These T cell receptor beta chains were read from a single sample in a study of OX40 agonist ivuxolimab in advanced cancers. Method: immunoSEQ multiplex PCR; TCRdb's copy keeps in-frame clones and lacks some. The repertoire consists of fewer than 85,000 clones, with 90% to 95% occurring once and the leading ten covering approximately 2.2%. The sequenced sample was CD4+ or CD8+ T cells sorted from blood, obtained in a trial of the OX40 agonist ivuxolimab. Every receptor here comes from an adult with an advanced solid tumor such as melanoma, head and neck, liver or kidney cancer. The CDR3 runs from the conserved cysteine through the conserved F or W. D genes are given only for firm matches. Size is omitted from some rows. Given values are once, few, many or a class for expanded clones.

>TRBJ1-1|TRBD1|TRBV5-1|NA
CASSITPGQGFTEAFF
TGCGCCAGCAGCATCACCCCGGGACAGGGATTCACTGAAGCTTTCTTT
>TRBJ1-3|NA|TRBV7-2|NA
CASSPHETASGNTIYF
TGTGCCAGCAGCCCGCACGAGACAGCATCTGGAAACACCATATATTTT
>TRBJ2-5|TRBD2|TRBV7-9|NA
CASSLSAGELTQYF
TGTGCCAGCAGCTTGTCAGCGGGAGAGTTGACCCAGTACTTC
>TRBJ1-1|NA|TRBV2|few
CASRGTANTEAFF
TGTGCCAGCAGGGGGACGGCGAACACTGAAGCTTTCTTT
>TRBJ2-5|NA|TRBV21-1|once
CASIPRGLRETQYF
TGTGCCAGCATCCCGAGGGGACTTAGGGAGACCCAGTACTTC
>TRBJ1-1|NA|TRBV25-1|NA
CASSEFGLNTEAFF
TGTGCCAGCAGTGAATTTGGGTTGAACACTGAAGCTTTCTTT
>TRBJ1-1|NA|TRBV7-2|NA
CASSLVGRTEAFF
TGTGCCAGCAGCTTAGTAGGTCGAACTGAAGCTTTCTTT
>TRBJ2-7|NA|TRBV7-2|NA
CASSLVGIEQYF
TGTGCCAGCAGCTTAGTTGGAATCGAGCAGTACTTC
>TRBJ2-3|NA|TRBV28|NA
CASRGSGTDTQYF
TGTGCCAGCAGGGGCAGCGGCACAGATACGCAGTATTTT
>TRBJ2-6|TRBD1|TRBV19|NA
CASDGTGQTGANVLTF
TGTGCCAGCGATGGGACAGGCCAGACTGGGGCCAACGTCCTGACTTTC
>TRBJ1-1|NA|TRBV28|NA
CASSFLGPRASTEAFF
TGTGCCAGCAGTTTTCTGGGCCCGAGAGCCAGCACTGAAGCTTTCTTT
>TRBJ2-5|NA|TRBV13|NA
CASSWGEGGFQETQYF
TGTGCCAGCAGTTGGGGAGAGGGAGGTTTCCAAGAGACCCAGTACTTC
>TRBJ2-3|NA|TRBV5-4|NA
CASSPMWGAGVTDTQYF
TGTGCCAGCAGCCCCATGTGGGGGGCCGGTGTGACAGATACGCAGTATTTT
>TRBJ1-4|NA|TRBV7-9|once
CASSLGGQLNEKLFF
TGTGCCAGCAGCTTAGGGGGGCAGCTTAATGAAAAACTGTTTTTT
>TRBJ2-1|NA|TRBV7-2|NA
CASSLTRDGHNEQFF
TGTGCCAGCAGCCTCACCCGGGATGGTCACAATGAGCAGTTCTTC
>TRBJ2-1|TRBD2|TRBV28|NA
CASTHSGTRRYNEQFF
TGTGCCAGCACTCATTCCGGGACTAGGCGATACAATGAGCAGTTCTTC
>TRBJ2-7|TRBD2|TRBV23-1|NA
CASSLTLSTGGKNEQYF
TGCGCCAGCAGTCTCACGCTATCAACGGGGGGGAAAAACGAGCAGTACTTC
>TRBJ1-1|NA|TRBV19|NA
CASSKIMNTEAFF
TGTGCCAGTAGTAAGATCATGAACACTGAAGCTTTCTTT
>TRBJ2-2|NA|TRBV28|NA
CASSLSRAGTGELFF
TGTGCCAGCAGTTTGAGCAGGGCCGGGACCGGGGAGCTGTTTTTT
>TRBJ1-3|TRBD1|TRBV9|NA
CASSPRTGANTIYF
TGTGCCAGCAGCCCAAGGACAGGGGCGAACACCATATATTTT
>TRBJ2-3|TRBD2|TRBV4-2|NA
CASSQDLSGGAVADTQYF
TGTGCCAGCAGCCAAGATCTGAGCGGGGGGGCCGTAGCAGATACGCAGTATTTT
>TRBJ1-3|TRBD1|TRBV28|NA
CASSFGGQGLGNTIYF
TGTGCCAGCAGTTTTGGGGGACAGGGCCTAGGAAACACCATATATTTT
>TRBJ1-4|NA|TRBV28|NA
CASSLSSGTNEKLFF
TGTGCCAGCAGTTTATCCTCGGGGACTAATGAAAAACTGTTTTTT
>TRBJ2-1|TRBD1|TRBV6-5|once
CASSYWTGNEQFF
TGTGCCAGCAGTTACTGGACAGGAAATGAGCAGTTCTTC
>TRBJ2-7|NA|TRBV7-9|once
CASSPFPRQSLSGSEQYF
TGTGCCAGCAGCCCCTTTCCAAGACAGAGCCTAAGTGGGAGCGAGCAGTACTTC
>TRBJ1-2|NA|TRBV19|NA
CASSPREWTNYGYTF
TGTGCCAGTAGTCCGCGGGAATGGACCAACTATGGCTACACCTTC
>TRBJ2-2|NA|TRBV19|NA
CASSPQRAGELFF
TGTGCCAGTAGCCCCCAACGGGCCGGGGAGCTGTTTTTT
>TRBJ1-1|TRBD1|TRBV7-2|NA
CASSVGQGGTEAFF
TGTGCCAGCAGCGTGGGACAGGGAGGAACTGAAGCTTTCTTT
>TRBJ1-2|TRBD1|TRBV5-1|NA
CASSSDRGNYGYTF
TGCGCCAGCAGCTCGGACAGGGGTAACTATGGCTACACCTTC
>TRBJ2-7|NA|TRBV5-5|once
CASSLGAGIHEQYF
TGTGCCAGCAGCTTGGGGGCAGGGATCCACGAGCAGTACTTC
>TRBJ2-3|TRBD2|TRBV5-1|NA
CASSPGRSYSTDTQYF
TGCGCCAGCAGCCCCGGGAGGAGCTATTCCACAGATACGCAGTATTTT
>TRBJ1-2|TRBD1|TRBV4-1|NA
CASSQVRQGKIGGYTF
TGCGCCAGCAGCCAAGTGAGACAGGGTAAAATAGGTGGCTACACCTTC
>TRBJ1-1|TRBD1|TRBV7-9|NA
CASSLGTGGASFF
TGTGCCAGCAGCTTAGGGACAGGGGGCGCCTCTTTCTTT
>TRBJ2-5|NA|TRBV1|NA
CISSQDGLGSPQYF
TGCATCAGCAGCCAAGACGGGTTAGGTAGTCCCCAGTACTTC
>TRBJ2-2|NA|TRBV7-2|NA
CASSEHRPGAPGELFF
TGTGCCAGCAGCGAACATCGCCCGGGAGCCCCCGGGGAGCTGTTTTTT
>TRBJ1-5|TRBD1|TRBV4-2|NA
CASSPGQGGSQPQHF
TGTGCCAGCAGCCCTGGACAGGGAGGGAGTCAGCCCCAGCATTTT
>TRBJ2-7|NA|TRBV12-1|once
CASSPEGRLWALYEQYF
TGTGCCAGCAGCCCCGAAGGTCGTCTTTGGGCTCTCTACGAGCAGTACTTC
>TRBJ1-3|NA|TRBV10-1|NA
CASRAGNSGNTIYF
TGCGCCAGCAGGGCCGGGAACTCTGGAAACACCATATATTTT
>TRBJ1-1|NA|TRBV6-6|NA
CASGLRGRLTEAFF
TGTGCCAGCGGACTGCGGGGGCGCCTGACTGAAGCTTTCTTT
>TRBJ2-5|NA|TRBV6-5|NA
CASSYSETQYF
TGTGCCAGCAGTTACTCGGAGACCCAGTACTTC
>TRBJ2-4|NA|TRBV7-9|NA
CASSLISANIQYF
TGTGCCAGCAGCTTAATTTCGGCGAACATTCAGTACTTC
>TRBJ1-1|TRBD1|TRBV5-6|NA
CASSPFDRERTEAFF
TGTGCCAGCAGTCCGTTCGACAGGGAAAGGACTGAAGCTTTCTTT
>TRBJ1-2|TRBD1|TRBV6-6|NA
CASRGGTGNGYTF
TGTGCCAGCAGGGGGGGGACAGGGAATGGCTACACCTTC
>TRBJ2-6|TRBD1|TRBV9|NA
CASSPTGGFGANVLTF
TGTGCCAGCAGCCCAACAGGGGGATTCGGGGCCAACGTCCTGACTTTC
>TRBJ2-7|NA|TRBV27|NA
CASSFIGASFSEQYF
TGTGCCAGCAGTTTCATCGGGGCCTCATTCAGCGAGCAGTACTTC
>TRBJ1-1|NA|TRBV18|NA
CASSPTVDTEAFF
TGTGCCAGCTCACCGACCGTGGACACTGAAGCTTTCTTT
>TRBJ2-5|NA|TRBV11-3|NA
CASSWVAQETQYF
TGTGCCAGCAGCTGGGTGGCCCAAGAGACCCAGTACTTC
>TRBJ2-5|TRBD2|TRBV9|NA
CASSSAGGPETQYF
TGTGCCAGCAGCTCGGCGGGGGGGCCGGAGACCCAGTACTTC
>TRBJ2-5|NA|TRBV7-9|NA
CASSLVPETQYF
TGTGCCAGCAGCTTAGTACCGGAGACCCAGTACTTC
>TRBJ1-1|TRBD1|TRBV28|NA
CASSFRVLRDSTEAFF
TGTGCCAGCAGTTTCCGCGTCCTCCGGGACAGTACTGAAGCTTTCTTT